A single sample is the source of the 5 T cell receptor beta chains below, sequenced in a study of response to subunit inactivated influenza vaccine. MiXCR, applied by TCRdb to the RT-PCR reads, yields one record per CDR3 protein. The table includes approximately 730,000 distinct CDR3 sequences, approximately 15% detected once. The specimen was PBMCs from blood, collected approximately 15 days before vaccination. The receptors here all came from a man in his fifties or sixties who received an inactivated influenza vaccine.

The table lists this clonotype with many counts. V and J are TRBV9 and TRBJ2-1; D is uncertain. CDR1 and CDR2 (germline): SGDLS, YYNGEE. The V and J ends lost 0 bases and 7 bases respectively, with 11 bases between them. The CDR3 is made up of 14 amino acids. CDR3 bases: TGTGCCAGCAGCGTAGGTTTGTTGTTGAATGAGCAGTTCTTC. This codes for CASSVGLLLNEQFF.

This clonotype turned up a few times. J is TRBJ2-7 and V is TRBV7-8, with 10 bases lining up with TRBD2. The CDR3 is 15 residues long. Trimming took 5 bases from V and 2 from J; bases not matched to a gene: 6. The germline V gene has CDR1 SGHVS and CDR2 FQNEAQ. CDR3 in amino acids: CASSIWLAGAYEQYF. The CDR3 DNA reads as TGTGCCAGCAGCATCTGGCTAGCGGGAGCCTACGAGCAGTACTTC.

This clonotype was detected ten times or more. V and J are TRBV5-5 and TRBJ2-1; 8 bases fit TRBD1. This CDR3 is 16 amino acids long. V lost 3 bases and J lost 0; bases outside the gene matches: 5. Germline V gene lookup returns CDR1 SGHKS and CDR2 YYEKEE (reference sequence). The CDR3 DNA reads TGTGCCAGCAGCTCCATTGGGACAGGCTCCTACAATGAGCAGTTCTTC. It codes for CASSSIGTGSYNEQFF.

The CDR3 nucleotides are TGCAGTGCTCAAACAAAGGACAGTCCTAGCACAGATACGCAGTATTTT. This encodes CSAQTKDSPSTDTQYF. This chain links TRBV20-1 with TRBJ2-3, with D maybe TRBD1 (6 bases). The CDR3 contains 16 residues. CDR1 DFQATT and CDR2 SNEGSKA come from the germline V gene (reference sequence). V was cut by 5 bases and J by 0 bases, with 18 bases left in between.

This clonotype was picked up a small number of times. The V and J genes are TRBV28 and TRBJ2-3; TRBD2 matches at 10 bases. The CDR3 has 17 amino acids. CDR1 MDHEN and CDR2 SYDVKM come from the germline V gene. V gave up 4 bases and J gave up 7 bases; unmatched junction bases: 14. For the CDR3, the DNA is TGTGCCAGCAGTTCAACAATACCGGGACTAGCGCACAATACGCAGTATTTT. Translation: CASSSTIPGLAHNTQYF.